This T cell receptor (beta chain) was profiled in a study of blood T cell repertoires in COVID-19. Across the whole study: Sites in the United States, Italy and Spain provided acute and convalescent COVID-19 samples. T cells, B-cell-depleted T cells, or PBMCs supplied cDNA or gDNA.

Enrolment of Seattle patients took place during active infection, and they were followed longitudinally. The protocol was immunoSEQ multiplex PCR, while the TCRdb copy is restricted to in-frame clones and leaves out a portion. This sample has almost 350,000 clones, with 89% found just once. This clone is a singleton in its sample. The sequence came from a woman between 55 and 75 years old with COVID-19, enrolled during active disease. Sequences were obtained from peripheral blood.

The CDR3 sequence: CASSATGTGTYGYTF. The CDR3 coding sequence is TGCGCCAGCAGTGCGACAGGGACGGGTACCTATGGCTACACCTTC. This chain links TRBV10-2 with TRBJ1-2; 7 bases are shared with TRBD1. Germline CDR1 reads WSHSY; CDR2 reads SAAADI. This CDR3 has 15 residues. V lost 4 bases and J lost 4; bases outside the gene matches: 9.